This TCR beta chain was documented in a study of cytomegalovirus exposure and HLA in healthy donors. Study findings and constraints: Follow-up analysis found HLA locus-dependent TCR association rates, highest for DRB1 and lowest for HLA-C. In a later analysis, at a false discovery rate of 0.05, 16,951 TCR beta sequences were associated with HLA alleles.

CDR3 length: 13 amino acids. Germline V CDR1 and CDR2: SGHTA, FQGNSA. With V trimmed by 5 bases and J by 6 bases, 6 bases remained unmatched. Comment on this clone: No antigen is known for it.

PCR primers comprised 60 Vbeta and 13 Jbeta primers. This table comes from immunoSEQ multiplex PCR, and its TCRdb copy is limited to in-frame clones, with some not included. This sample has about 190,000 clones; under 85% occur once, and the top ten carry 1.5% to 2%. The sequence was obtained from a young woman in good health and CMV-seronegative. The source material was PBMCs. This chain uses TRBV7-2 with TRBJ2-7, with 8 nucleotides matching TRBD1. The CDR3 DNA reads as TGTGCCAGCAGCAACCGACAGGGGAGCGAGCAGTACTTC. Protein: CASSNRQGSEQYF.